This TCR beta chain came from a study of blood T cell repertoires in COVID-19. Study as a whole: Acute and convalescent COVID-19 specimens originated in the United States, Italy and Spain. T cells, B-cell-depleted T cells, or PBMCs supplied cDNA or gDNA.

Study processing details: Amplification from reference gene primers served as the basis for estimated nucleated cell counts. The method was immunoSEQ multiplex PCR; TCRdb's version includes in-frame clones alone and lacks a portion of them. D and trimming come from the DNA, and the V and J calls and clone size come from that table. The table has 55,000 to 85,000 clones, around three quarters seen once. The V end was cut by 5 bases, the J end by 0 bases, with 4 bases between. Germline V CDR1 and CDR2: SNHLY, FYNNEI. This CDR3 spans 12 amino acids. This TCR was recovered from a man aged 55 to 69 with active or convalescent COVID-19. The sequencing input was peripheral blood. The chain combines TRBV2 with TRBJ2-5, with D unresolved. CDR3 residues: CASSLNQETQYF. The CDR3 region has the DNA TGTGCCAGCAGTTTAAACCAAGAGACCCAGTACTTC.